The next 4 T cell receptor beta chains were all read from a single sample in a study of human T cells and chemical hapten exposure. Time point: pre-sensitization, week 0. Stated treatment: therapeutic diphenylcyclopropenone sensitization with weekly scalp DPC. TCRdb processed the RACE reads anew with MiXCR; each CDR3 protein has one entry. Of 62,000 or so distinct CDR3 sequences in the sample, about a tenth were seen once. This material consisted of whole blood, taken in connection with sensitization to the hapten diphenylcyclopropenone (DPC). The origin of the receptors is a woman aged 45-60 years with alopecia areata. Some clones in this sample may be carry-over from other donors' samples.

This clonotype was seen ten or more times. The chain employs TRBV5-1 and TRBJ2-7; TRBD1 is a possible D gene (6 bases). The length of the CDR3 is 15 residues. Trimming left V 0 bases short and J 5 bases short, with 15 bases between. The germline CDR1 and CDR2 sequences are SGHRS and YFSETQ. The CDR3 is CASSLGGPWGHEQYF. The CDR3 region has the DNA TGCGCCAGCAGCTTGGGAGGCCCTTGGGGGCACGAGCAGTACTTC.

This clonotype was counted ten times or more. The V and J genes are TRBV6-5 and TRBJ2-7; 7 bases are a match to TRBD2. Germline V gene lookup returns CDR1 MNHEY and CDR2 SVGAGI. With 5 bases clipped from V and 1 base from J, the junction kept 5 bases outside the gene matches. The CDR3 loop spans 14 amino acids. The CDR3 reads CASSKPGLSYEQYF. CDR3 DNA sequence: TGTGCCAGCAGTAAACCGGGACTATCCTACGAGCAGTACTTC.

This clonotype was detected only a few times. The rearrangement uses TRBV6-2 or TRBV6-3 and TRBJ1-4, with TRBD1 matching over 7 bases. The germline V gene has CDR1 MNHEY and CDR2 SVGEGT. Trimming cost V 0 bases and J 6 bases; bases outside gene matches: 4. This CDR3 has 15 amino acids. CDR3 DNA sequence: TGTGCCAGCAGTTACTCAGGGGGCAGGGATGAAAAACTGTTTTTT. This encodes CASSYSGGRDEKLFF.

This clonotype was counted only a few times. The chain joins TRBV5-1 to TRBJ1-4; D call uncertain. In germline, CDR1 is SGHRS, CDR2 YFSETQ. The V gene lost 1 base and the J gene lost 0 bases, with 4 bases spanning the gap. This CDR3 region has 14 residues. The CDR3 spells CASSLSATNEKLFF. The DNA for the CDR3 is TGCGCCAGCAGCTTGTCGGCAACTAATGAAAAACTGTTTTTT.